This T cell receptor beta chain emerged from a study of cytomegalovirus exposure and HLA in healthy donors. Study-wide results and limits: Sequencing likely produced, as an artifact, a cluster of highly shared sequence variants. Immune exposure was documented only through CMV serostatus. Most TCR beta V segments were productive about 90% or about 30% of the time in an earlier analysis.

To note about this clone: Its antigen is not identified.

The PCR had 60 Vbeta and 13 Jbeta primers. Method: immunoSEQ multiplex PCR; TCRdb's copy keeps in-frame clones and lacks some. The sample has about 78,000 clones, 80% seen once. Germline V lookup: CDR1 SQVTM, CDR2 ANQGSEA. The CDR3 covers 16 residues. V was clipped by 0 bases and J by 2 bases; unmatched bases: 3. V gene TRBV29-1 combines with J gene TRBJ2-1, with 11 bases that match TRBD2. The specimen was PBMCs. The TCR comes from a man in his fifties or sixties in good health and CMV-seropositive. The CDR3 loop reads CSVEDLTSGTYNEQFF. CDR3 bases: TGCAGCGTTGAAGATTTGACTAGCGGGACCTACAATGAGCAGTTCTTC.